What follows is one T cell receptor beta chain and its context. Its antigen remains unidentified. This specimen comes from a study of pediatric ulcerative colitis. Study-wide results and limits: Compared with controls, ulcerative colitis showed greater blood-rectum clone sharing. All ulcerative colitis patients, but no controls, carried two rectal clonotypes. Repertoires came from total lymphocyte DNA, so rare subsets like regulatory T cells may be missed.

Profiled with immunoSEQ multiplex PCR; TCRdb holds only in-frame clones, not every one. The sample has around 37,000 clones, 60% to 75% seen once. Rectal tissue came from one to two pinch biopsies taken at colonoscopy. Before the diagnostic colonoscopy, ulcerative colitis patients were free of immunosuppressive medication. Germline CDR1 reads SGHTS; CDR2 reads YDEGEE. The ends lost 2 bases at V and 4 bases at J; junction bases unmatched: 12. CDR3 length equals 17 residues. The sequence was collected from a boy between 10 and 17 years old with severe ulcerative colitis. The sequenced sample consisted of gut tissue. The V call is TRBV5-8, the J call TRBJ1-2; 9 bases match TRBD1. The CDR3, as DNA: TGTGCCAGCAGCTTACCCCTTACAGGGGGCTACGGCTATGGCTACACCTTC. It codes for CASSLPLTGGYGYGYTF. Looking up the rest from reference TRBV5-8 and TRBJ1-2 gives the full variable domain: EAGVTQSPTHLIKTRGQQATLRCSPISGHTSVYWYQQALGLGLQFLLWYDEGEERNRGNFPPRFSGRQFPNYSSELNVNALELEDSALYLCASSLPLTGGYGYGYTFGSGTRLTVV.